This T cell receptor (beta chain) was recovered during a study of technical replicates of blood from several donors listed by TCRdb under 2017. The library was obtained by the immunoSEQ multiplex PCR assay. TCRdb obtained this table from immuneACCESS and retained in-frame rearrangements with V and J assigned. These tables miss some clones; where compared with another copy, unresolved V genes account for less than half of the shortfall, and the remainder is unexplained. The sample data list fewer than 75,000 clones, and 93% of these were observed just once. Of the sample, about 0.26% falls within the top ten clones. In the case of this clone: The antigen it binds to is not known. The record has no base qualities; no much larger clone is one base away.

This clonotype was obtained from a human donor in good health. The sequencing input was T cells isolated from PBMCs.

The CDR3 has the sequence CASSVQGNEKLFF. The base sequence is TGTGCCAGCAGTGTACAGGGTAATGAAAAACTGTTTTTT. The V and J genes are TRBV2 and TRBJ1-4; the D gene is possibly TRBD1, with 6 bases matching. The CDR3 contains 13 residues, cysteine and phenylalanine counted. CDR3 DNA is the only sequence kept; it has 39 bases, read in frame from the first base. V is cut by 4 bases and J by 4 bases, and the space between the germline ends is 7 bases. The germline V gene sets CDR1 to SNHLY and CDR2 to FYNNEI.